These T cell receptor beta chains were read from a single sample in a study of STAT5B mutations in CD4+ large granular lymphocyte leukemia. The assay was immunoSEQ multiplex PCR, and TCRdb's table has in-frame clones only and misses some. The sample yields some 28,000 clones, 70% to 75% seen once. Sequencing used CD4+ T cells from blood buffy coats. The source is a human donor in good health. CDR3s include the opening cysteine and the closing phenylalanine or tryptophan. Fields, in order: CDR3 protein, V gene, J gene.

CASSTRPTDTQYF	TRBV19	TRBJ2-3
CASSEGPSTDTQYF	TRBV10-1	TRBJ2-3
CASSPRLAGGLGELFF	TRBV5-8	TRBJ2-2
CSAGDGVEKYF	TRBV29-1	TRBJ2-7
CASSLSENIQYF	TRBV14	TRBJ2-4
CASSRQGGVYEQYF	TRBV19	TRBJ2-7
CASSSGGGSSYNEQFF	TRBV5-1	TRBJ2-1
CASRFTGSSYEQYF	TRBV12-2	TRBJ2-7
CASSLFAGGPNEQFF	TRBV7-2	TRBJ2-1
CASSRGGAGEWDEQYF	TRBV28	TRBJ2-7
CASSLVGVGMNTEAFF	TRBV5-1	TRBJ1-1
CASSLSPGGDTQYF	TRBV7-7	TRBJ2-3
CASKEGASFRYGYTF	TRBV27	TRBJ1-2
CASSERGGATNEKLFF	TRBV27	TRBJ1-4
CASSQDINQPQHF	TRBV4-3	TRBJ1-5
CASSQGGFQSSYEQYF	TRBV4-3	TRBJ2-7
CASSDLDPSNQPQHF	TRBV6-6	TRBJ1-5
CASSIRVGSTEAFF	TRBV19	TRBJ1-1
CASSLLSAGNYGYTF	TRBV7-2	TRBJ1-2
CASSPRTSANTGELFF	TRBV18	TRBJ2-2
CASNDPGQGIQPQHF	TRBV2	TRBJ1-5
CASTRGSGRGNEQFF	TRBV19	TRBJ2-1
CSARARTYTEAFF	TRBV29-1	TRBJ1-1
CASSERIDSNQPQHF	TRBV6-1	TRBJ1-5
CASNRVTGSKSYEQYF	TRBV6-6	TRBJ2-7
CASGPTGFSEKLFF	TRBV5-1	TRBJ1-4
CSVEVGQTSYEQYF	TRBV29-1	TRBJ2-7
CASSSWTDNSPLHF	TRBV5-1	TRBJ1-6
CASSFQYSNQPQHF	TRBV27	TRBJ1-5
CASSEVAVNSPLHF	TRBV6-1	TRBJ1-6
CASSIGQTIGQPQHF	TRBV6-5	TRBJ1-5
CASSYSGGGNNSPLHF	TRBV6-5	TRBJ1-6
CASRSLYYEQYF	TRBV6-5	TRBJ2-7
CASSTGTSGSTDTQYF	TRBV5-1	TRBJ2-3
CASSLSGGGETQYF	TRBV5-1	TRBJ2-5
CASSRLGTDTYEQYF	TRBV5-1	TRBJ2-7
CASSARGQADVGYTF	TRBV9	TRBJ1-2
CASSLVGGGYTF	TRBV7-8	TRBJ1-2
CASSVYEQFF	TRBV6-1	TRBJ2-1
CASRYGTGNTGELFF	TRBV10-2	TRBJ2-2
CASSQVREGAKNIQYF	TRBV4-3	TRBJ2-4
CASSRGIISNEQFF	TRBV7-2	TRBJ2-1
CASSPGTLAGGRDTQYF	TRBV5-1	TRBJ2-3
CASSGLTGELFF	TRBV2	TRBJ2-2